These 10 T cell receptor beta chains were all obtained from the same sample, sequenced in a study of follicular helper T cells after annual influenza vaccination. Clones were read by immunoSEQ multiplex PCR, and TCRdb kept only the in-frame ones, dropping some. The sample holds about 15,000 clones, approximately 88% seen once. The time point denotes: 2014-2015 season, 7 days after vaccination. Here the sequenced sample was CXCR5+ CD38- circulating T follicular helper cells from blood, taken 7 days after influenza vaccination. Subset denoted: circulating Tfh, non-naive CD4+CXCR5+PD-1+ (ICOS+CD38+ or ICOS-CD38-). These receptor sequences come from an adult who received the influenza vaccine.

The V gene is TRBV10-3, the J gene TRBJ2-6, with TRBD2 matching over 7 bases. The CDR3 loop spans 17 amino acids. J was trimmed by 2 bases and V by 5 bases; bases with no gene match: 9. Germline loops: CDR1 ENHRY, CDR2 SYGVKD. CDR3 sequence reads: CAISYGAGRTGANVLTF. CDR3 sequence (DNA): TGTGCCATCAGTTACGGGGCCGGGAGGACTGGGGCCAACGTCCTGACTTTC.

This chain links TRBV11-3 with TRBJ2-1, with D possibly matching TRBD2 (6 bases). Germline V gives CDR1 SGHNT, CDR2 YENEEA. The CDR3 sequence is 14 residues long. The V end lost 5 bases, the J end lost 4 bases, and 12 bases lay between the germline ends. CDR3 in amino acids: CASSLSAGYNEQFF. As DNA, the CDR3 is TGTGCCAGCAGCCTCAGTGCGGGGTACAATGAGCAGTTCTTC.

This clone was found a few times. This sequence joins TRBV27 and TRBJ2-7; 8 nucleotides align to TRBD1. J was trimmed by 3 bases and V by 7 bases; bases with no gene match: 11. Germline CDR1 is MNHEY and CDR2 is SMNVEV (reference sequence). The CDR3 is made up of 15 amino acids. The CDR3 sequence: CASTYRQGIFYEQYF. DNA for the CDR3: TGTGCCAGCACCTATCGACAGGGGATCTTCTACGAGCAGTACTTC.

The chain has TRBV19 and TRBJ2-7, with D maybe TRBD2 (7 bases). The V and J ends lost 1 base and 3 bases respectively, with 10 bases between them. The CDR3 is 14 residues long. Looked up from germline, CDR1 is LNHDA and CDR2 is SQIVND (reference sequence). CDR3: CASSIGGGNYEQYF. CDR3 nucleotide sequence: TGTGCCAGTAGTATAGGCGGGGGCAACTACGAGCAGTACTTC.

The V call is TRBV7-8, the J call TRBJ2-7; TRBD1 matches 9 bases. The CDR3 is 14 residues long. The V gene's germline CDR1 is SGHVS and CDR2 FQNEAQ. Trimming took 4 bases from V and 7 from J; bases not matched to a gene: 8. CDR3 residues: CASSSGTGYPEQYF. The CDR3, as DNA: TGTGCCAGCAGCTCGGGGACAGGGTACCCGGAGCAGTACTTC. Full variable domain (remainder filled in from reference TRBV7-8 and TRBJ2-7): GAGVSQSPRYKVAKRGQDVALRCDPISGHVSLFWYQQALGQGPEFLTYFQNEAQLDKSGLPSDRFFAERPEGSVSTLKIQRTQQEDSAVYLCASSSGTGYPEQYFGPGTRLTVT.

The chain recombines TRBV29-1 with TRBJ2-5; the match to TRBD2 covers 11 bases. Trimming took 5 bases from V and 0 from J; bases not matched to a gene: 5. CDR3 length: 15 residues. Germline V gives CDR1 SQVTM, CDR2 ANQGSEA. The CDR3 bases are TGCAGCGTTCCTCGGGGACTAGCGGACCAAGAGACCCAGTACTTC. Residues: CSVPRGLADQETQYF.

This chain uses TRBV7-6 with TRBJ2-2; TRBD1 is a possible D gene (5 bases). CDR1 SGHVS and CDR2 FNYEAQ come from the germline V gene. V dropped 0 bases and J dropped 5 bases, with 13 bases sitting between them. This CDR3 has 16 amino acids. CDR3: CASSLAYRLGTGELFF. CDR3 bases: TGTGCCAGCAGCTTAGCCTACAGGCTGGGGACCGGGGAGCTGTTTTTT.

A single count supports this clone. The chain has TRBV28 and TRBJ2-1; a weak D match, TRBD1 (6 bases). The CDR3 extends over 15 amino acids. Germline-derived CDR1 and CDR2 are MDHEN and SYDVKM. With 6 bases removed from V and 4 bases from J, the gap between germline ends came to 16 bases. CDR3 in DNA: TGTGCCAGCAGCTCCCCCCGAAGGGGGTACAATGAGCAGTTCTTC. Translated, it gives CASSSPRRGYNEQFF.

The chain uses TRBV6-1 and TRBJ1-1; possible D gene TRBD1, 6 bases. From germline, CDR1 is MNHNS and CDR2 SASEGT. CDR3 size: 13 residues. Trimming took 7 bases from V and 4 from J, leaving 13 bases between them. The CDR3 protein is CASKRQVSTEAFF. The CDR3 bases are TGTGCCAGCAAAAGACAGGTTAGCACTGAAGCTTTCTTT.

This clone was observed a handful of times. J is TRBJ1-2 and V is TRBV6-1; tentative D call: TRBD1 (5 bases). The CDR3 length is 15 residues. The V and J ends lost 6 bases and 8 bases respectively, with 22 bases between them. Germline values: CDR1 MNHNS, CDR2 SASEGT. CDR3 protein: CASRVIGGGAGGYTF. The CDR3 DNA sequence: TGTGCCAGCAGAGTAATCGGGGGGGGAGCAGGCGGCTACACCTTC.